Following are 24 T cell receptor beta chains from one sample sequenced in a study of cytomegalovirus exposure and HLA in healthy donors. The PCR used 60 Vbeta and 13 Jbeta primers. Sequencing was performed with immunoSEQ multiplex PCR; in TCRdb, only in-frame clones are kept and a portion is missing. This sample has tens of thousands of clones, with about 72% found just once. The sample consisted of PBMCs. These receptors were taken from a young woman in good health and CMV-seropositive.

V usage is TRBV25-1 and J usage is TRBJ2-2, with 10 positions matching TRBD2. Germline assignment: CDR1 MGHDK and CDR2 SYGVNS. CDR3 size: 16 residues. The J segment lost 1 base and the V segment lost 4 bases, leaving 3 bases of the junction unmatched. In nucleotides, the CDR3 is TGTGCCAGCAGTGCACGACTAGCGGGGAACACCGGGGAGCTGTTTTTT. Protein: CASSARLAGNTGELFF.

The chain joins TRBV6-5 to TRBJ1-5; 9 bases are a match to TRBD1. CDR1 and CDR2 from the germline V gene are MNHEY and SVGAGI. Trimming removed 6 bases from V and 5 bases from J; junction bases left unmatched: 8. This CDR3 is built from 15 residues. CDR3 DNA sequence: TGTGCCAGCAGCCCCGGACAGGGGCCTTATCAGCCCCAGCATTTT. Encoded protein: CASSPGQGPYQPQHF.

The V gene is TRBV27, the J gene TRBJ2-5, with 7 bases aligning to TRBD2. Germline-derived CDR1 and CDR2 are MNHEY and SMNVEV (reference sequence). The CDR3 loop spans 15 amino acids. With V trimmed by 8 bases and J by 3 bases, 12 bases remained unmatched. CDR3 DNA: TGTGCCAGCGGTGCGGGGGATTACGCGAAAGAGACCCAGTACTTC. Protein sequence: CASGAGDYAKETQYF.

The DNA for the CDR3 is TGTGCCAGCAGCCTGAATCAGGGGCGGGAGACCCAGTACTTC. Translation gives CASSLNQGRETQYF. The chain employs TRBV7-9 and TRBJ2-5; D possibly corresponds to TRBD1 (6 bases). The CDR3 totals 14 residues. Per the germline V gene, CDR1 is SEHNR and CDR2 is FQNEAQ (reference sequence). With 5 bases removed from V and 5 bases from J, the gap between germline ends came to 15 bases.

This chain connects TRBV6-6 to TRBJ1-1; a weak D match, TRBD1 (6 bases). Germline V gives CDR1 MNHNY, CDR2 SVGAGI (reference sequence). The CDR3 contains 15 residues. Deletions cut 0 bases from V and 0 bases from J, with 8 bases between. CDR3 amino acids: CASSYSRGMNTEAFF. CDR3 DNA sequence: TGTGCCAGCAGTTACTCCAGGGGCATGAACACTGAAGCTTTCTTT.

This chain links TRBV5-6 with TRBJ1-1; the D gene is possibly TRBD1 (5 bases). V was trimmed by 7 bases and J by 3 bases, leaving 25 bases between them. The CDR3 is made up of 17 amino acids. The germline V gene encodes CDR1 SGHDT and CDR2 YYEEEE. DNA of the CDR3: TGTGCCAGCTCCCCCGGGGGTCCTTGGGTAAAGGACACTGAAGCTTTCTTT. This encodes CASSPGGPWVKDTEAFF.

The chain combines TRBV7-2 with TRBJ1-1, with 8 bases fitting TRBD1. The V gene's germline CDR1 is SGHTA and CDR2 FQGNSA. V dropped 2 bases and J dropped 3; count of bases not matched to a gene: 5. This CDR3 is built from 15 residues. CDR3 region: CASSLQGAGDTEAFF. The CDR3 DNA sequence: TGTGCCAGCAGCTTACAGGGGGCTGGGGACACTGAAGCTTTCTTT. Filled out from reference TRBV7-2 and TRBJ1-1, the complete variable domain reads GAGVSQSPSNKVTEKGKDVELRCDPISGHTALYWYRQSLGQGLEFLIYFQGNSAPDKSGLPSDRFSAERTGGSVSTLTIQRTQQEDSAVYLCASSLQGAGDTEAFFGQGTRLTVV.

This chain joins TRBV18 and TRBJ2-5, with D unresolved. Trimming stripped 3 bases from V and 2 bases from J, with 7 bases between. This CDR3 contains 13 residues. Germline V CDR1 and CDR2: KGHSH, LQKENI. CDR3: CASSPQAQETQYF. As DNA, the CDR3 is TGTGCCAGCTCACCTCAAGCTCAAGAGACCCAGTACTTC.

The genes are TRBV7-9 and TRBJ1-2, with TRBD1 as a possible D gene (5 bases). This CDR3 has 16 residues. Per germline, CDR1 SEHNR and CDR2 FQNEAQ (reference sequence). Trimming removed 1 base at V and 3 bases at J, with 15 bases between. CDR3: CASSLEGRAVDYGYTF. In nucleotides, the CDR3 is TGTGCCAGCAGCTTAGAAGGCAGGGCGGTGGACTATGGCTACACCTTC.

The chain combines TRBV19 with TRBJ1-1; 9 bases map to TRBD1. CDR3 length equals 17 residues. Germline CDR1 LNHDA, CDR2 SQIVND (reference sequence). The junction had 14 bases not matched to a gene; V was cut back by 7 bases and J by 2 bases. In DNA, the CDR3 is TGTGCCAGTATTCCGCCCCCGGGACAGGGACCCAACACTGAAGCTTTCTTT. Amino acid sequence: CASIPPPGQGPNTEAFF.

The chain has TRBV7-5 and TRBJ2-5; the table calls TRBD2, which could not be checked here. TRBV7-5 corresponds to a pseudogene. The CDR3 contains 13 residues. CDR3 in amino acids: CVRILGGSETQYF. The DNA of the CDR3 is TGTGTCAGAATCCTCGGGGGTTCGGAGACCCAGTACTTC.

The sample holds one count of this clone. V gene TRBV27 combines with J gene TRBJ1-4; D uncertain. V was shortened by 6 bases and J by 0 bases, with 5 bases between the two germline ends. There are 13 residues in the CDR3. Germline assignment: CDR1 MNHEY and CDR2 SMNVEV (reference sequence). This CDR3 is CASRAATNEKLFF. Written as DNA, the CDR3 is TGTGCCAGCAGAGCTGCAACTAATGAAAAACTGTTTTTT.

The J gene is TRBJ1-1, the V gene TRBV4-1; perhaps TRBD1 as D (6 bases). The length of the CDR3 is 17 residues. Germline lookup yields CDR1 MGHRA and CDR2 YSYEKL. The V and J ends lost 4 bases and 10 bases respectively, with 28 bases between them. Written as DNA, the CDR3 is TGCGCCAGCAGCCTAGGATTGTTGTCAGGGGAGAGTTGCGGAGCTTTCTTT. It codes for CASSLGLLSGESCGAFF.

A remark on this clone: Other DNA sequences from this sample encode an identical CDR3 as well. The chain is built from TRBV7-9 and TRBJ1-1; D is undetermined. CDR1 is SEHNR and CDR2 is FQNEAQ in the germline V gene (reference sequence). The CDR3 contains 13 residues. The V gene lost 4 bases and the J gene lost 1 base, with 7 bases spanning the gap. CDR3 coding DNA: TGTGCCAGCAGCTCGGGAGGGAACACTGAAGCTTTCTTT. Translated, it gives CASSSGGNTEAFF.

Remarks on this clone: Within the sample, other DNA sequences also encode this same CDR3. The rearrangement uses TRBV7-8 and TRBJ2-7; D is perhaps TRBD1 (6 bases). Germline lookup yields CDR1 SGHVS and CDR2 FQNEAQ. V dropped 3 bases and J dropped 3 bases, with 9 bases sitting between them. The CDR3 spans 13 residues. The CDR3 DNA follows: TGTGCCAGCAGCTTGGTGGACAGCTACGAGCAGTACTTC. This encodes CASSLVDSYEQYF.

The CDR3 nucleotides read TGTGCCAGCAGCCAAGATTTTGGCAGTCTGAACACTGAAGCTTTCTTT. Residues: CASSQDFGSLNTEAFF. V and J are TRBV14 and TRBJ1-1; D is unclear. CDR3 size: 16 residues. CDR1 SGHDN and CDR2 FVKESK come from the germline V gene. Trimming pared 0 bases from V and 0 bases from J, leaving 11 bases between.

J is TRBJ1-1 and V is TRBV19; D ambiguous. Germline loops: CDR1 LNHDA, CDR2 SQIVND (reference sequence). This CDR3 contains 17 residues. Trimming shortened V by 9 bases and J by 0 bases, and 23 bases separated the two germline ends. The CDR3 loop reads CASSREAWIPMNTEAFF. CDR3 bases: TGTGCCAGCTCAAGGGAGGCCTGGATCCCGATGAACACTGAAGCTTTCTTT.

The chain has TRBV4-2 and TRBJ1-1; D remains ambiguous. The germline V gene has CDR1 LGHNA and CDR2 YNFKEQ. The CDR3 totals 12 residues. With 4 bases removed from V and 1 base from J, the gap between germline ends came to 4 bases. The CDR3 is CASSLKNTEAFF. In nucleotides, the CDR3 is TGTGCCAGCAGCCTCAAGAACACTGAAGCTTTCTTT.

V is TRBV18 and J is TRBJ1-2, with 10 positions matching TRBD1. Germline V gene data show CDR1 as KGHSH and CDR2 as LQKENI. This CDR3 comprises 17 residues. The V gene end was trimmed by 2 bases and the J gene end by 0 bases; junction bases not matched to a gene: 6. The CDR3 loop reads CASSPTGQGISNYGYTF. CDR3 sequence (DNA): TGTGCCAGCTCACCAACGGGACAGGGGATATCTAACTATGGCTACACCTTC.

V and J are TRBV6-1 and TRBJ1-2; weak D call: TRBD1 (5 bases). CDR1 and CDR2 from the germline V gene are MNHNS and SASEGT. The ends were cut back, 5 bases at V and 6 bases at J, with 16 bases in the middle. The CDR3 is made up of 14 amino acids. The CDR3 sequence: CASSLPGTRNGYTF. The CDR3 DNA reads TGTGCCAGCAGTCTCCCCGGGACTCGTAATGGCTACACCTTC.

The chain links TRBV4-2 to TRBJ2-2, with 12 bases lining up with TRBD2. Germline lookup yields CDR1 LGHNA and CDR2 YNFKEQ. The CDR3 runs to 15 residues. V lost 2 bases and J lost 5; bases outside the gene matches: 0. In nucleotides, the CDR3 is TGTGCCAGCAGCCAACTAGCGGGAGGGACCGGGGAGCTGTTTTTT. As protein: CASSQLAGGTGELFF.

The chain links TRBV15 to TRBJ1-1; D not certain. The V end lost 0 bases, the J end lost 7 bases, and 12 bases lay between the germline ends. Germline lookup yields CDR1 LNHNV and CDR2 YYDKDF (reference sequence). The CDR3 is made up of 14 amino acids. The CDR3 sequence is CATSRDRGSGEAFF. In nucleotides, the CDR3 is TGTGCCACCAGCAGAGATCGGGGATCGGGTGAAGCTTTCTTT.

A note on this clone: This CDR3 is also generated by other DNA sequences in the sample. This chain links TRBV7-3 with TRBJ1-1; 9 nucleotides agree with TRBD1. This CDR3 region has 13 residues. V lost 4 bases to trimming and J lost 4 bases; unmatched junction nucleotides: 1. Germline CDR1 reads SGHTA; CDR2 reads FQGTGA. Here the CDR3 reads CASSSDRGTEAFF. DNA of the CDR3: TGTGCCAGCAGCTCGGACAGGGGCACTGAAGCTTTCTTT.

CDR3 residues: CATKDSPNEKLFF. As DNA, the CDR3 is TGTGCCACGAAGGACAGTCCTAATGAAAAACTGTTTTTT. This rearrangement joins TRBV15 to TRBJ1-4, with D possibly matching TRBD1 (6 bases). V was shortened by 9 bases and J by 3 bases, with 11 bases between the two germline ends. The CDR3 sequence is 13 residues long. The germline CDR1 and CDR2 sequences are LNHNV and YYDKDF (reference sequence).